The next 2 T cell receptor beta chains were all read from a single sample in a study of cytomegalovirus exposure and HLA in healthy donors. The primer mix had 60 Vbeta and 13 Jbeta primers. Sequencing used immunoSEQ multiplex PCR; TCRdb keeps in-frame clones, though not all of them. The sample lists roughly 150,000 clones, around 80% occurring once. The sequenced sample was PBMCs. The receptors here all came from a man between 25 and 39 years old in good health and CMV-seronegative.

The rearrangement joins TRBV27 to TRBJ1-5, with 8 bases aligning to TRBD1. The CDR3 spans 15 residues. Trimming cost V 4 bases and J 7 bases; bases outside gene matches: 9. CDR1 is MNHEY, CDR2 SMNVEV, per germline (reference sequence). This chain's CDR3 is CASSWVSGGGQPQHF. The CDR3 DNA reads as TGTGCCAGCAGTTGGGTCTCAGGGGGCGGACAGCCCCAGCATTTT.

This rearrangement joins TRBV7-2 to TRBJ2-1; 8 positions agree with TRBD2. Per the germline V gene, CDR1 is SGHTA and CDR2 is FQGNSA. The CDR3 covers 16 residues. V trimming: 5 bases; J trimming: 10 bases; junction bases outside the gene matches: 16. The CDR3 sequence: CASSAGLAPEIEEQFF. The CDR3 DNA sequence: TGTGCCAGCAGCGCCGGACTAGCACCAGAAATCGAGGAGCAGTTCTTC.